Listed here is a single TCR beta chain. Its cognate antigen is unknown. This sample was taken from a study of identical twins. V trimming: 1 base; J trimming: 5 bases; junction bases outside the gene matches: 4. The germline V gene encodes CDR1 DFQATT and CDR2 SNEGSKA (reference sequence). The CDR3 runs 14 residues. A universal primer site was created by template switching, with the cDNA bearing unique molecular identifiers. TCRdb analysed the 5' RACE reads with MiXCR anew, one entry per CDR3 protein. The top ten clones hold 6% to 9% of a sample with about 340,000 distinct CDR3 sequences, over 9% of them seen once. The study's findings and limits: Models underestimated TCR alpha sharing (out-of-frame) in monozygotic twins. Invariant cells of the MAIT and iNKT types might have partly distorted the zero-insertion analyses. Insertions were reduced in abundant cord blood beta clonotypes but not in memory repertoires.

These data also featured in a second study, about yellow fever vaccine responses in identical twins.

J is TRBJ2-1 and V is TRBV20-1; 8 nucleotides line up with TRBD1. Sequenced material: CD8+ T cells sorted from blood. The TCR sequence derives from a woman younger than 35 in good health. Here the CDR3 reads CSARGTGLNNEQFF. In nucleotides, the CDR3 is TGCAGTGCTAGAGGGACAGGGCTTAACAATGAGCAGTTCTTC.